This T cell receptor beta chain appears in the sequencing data of a study of blood T cell repertoires in COVID-19. Authors' analysis steps: Estimation of nucleated cell counts relied on the amplification of reference gene primers. The repertoire was sequenced with immunoSEQ multiplex PCR; TCRdb's copy has only in-frame clones and lacks some. The DNA gave D and trimming, while V, J and clone size come from that table. This sample has around 210,000 clones, with roughly 85% found just once. One Seattle source followed patients from active infection through their disease course. The sample consisted of peripheral blood. The receptor's source is a man in his forties or fifties with COVID-19, enrolled during active disease.

CDR3 in DNA: TGCGCCAGCAGCCAACGAGGATTGGAGAACACCGGGGAGCTGTTTTTT. Its translation is CASSQRGLENTGELFF. The V and J genes are TRBV4-1 and TRBJ2-2, with D hard to call. Germline loops: CDR1 MGHRA, CDR2 YSYEKL. Trimming pared 2 bases from V and 1 base from J, leaving 11 bases between. The CDR3 runs 16 residues.